This is a list of T cell receptor beta chains from one sample in a study of blood T cell repertoires in COVID-19. Profiling relied on immunoSEQ multiplex PCR, and the TCRdb table lists in-frame clones only, not all of them. This sample carries about 260,000 clones, around 89% of them seen once, and the ten largest clones take under 3.5%. The sample was PBMCs or T cells enriched from blood (not recorded which). Receptor source: a woman aged 50 to 65 who had recovered from COVID-19. CDR3s include the opening cysteine and the closing phenylalanine or tryptophan. The D gene is left open where the match is weak. Only some rows state a clone size, as once, few, many or a class for expanded clones.

>-|-|TRBV29-1|TRBJ2-7
TGCAGCGTTGATGGGGCGAACGAGCAGTACTTC
CSVDGANEQYF
>-|TRBD2|TRBV7-9|TRBJ2-7
TGTGCCAGCAGCTTAGGCGGGAGGTCCTACGAGCAGTACTTC
CASSLGGRSYEQYF
>-|TRBD1|TRBV5-1|TRBJ1-1
TGCGCCAGCAGCTTGGGGAGGGGGCAAATGAACACTGAAGCTTTCTTT
CASSLGRGQMNTEAFF
>-|-|TRBV28|TRBJ1-4
TGTGCCAGCACCCTGCCAGGGGCTACGGATGAAAAACTGTTTTTT
CASTLPGATDEKLFF
>-|TRBD1|TRBV4-3|TRBJ1-6
TGCGCCAGCAGCCAGACGGGACAGGGGGGGATTCCCCTCCACTTT
CASSQTGQGGIPLHF
>-|-|TRBV27|TRBJ2-2
TGTGCCACCTATACCTACCAGGGCGCGAACACCGGGGAGCTGTTTTTT
CATYTYQGANTGELFF
>-|-|TRBV11-2|TRBJ1-3
TGTGCCAGCAGCTTGACAGTCTCTGGAAACACCATATATTTT
CASSLTVSGNTIYF
>-|-|TRBV7-2|TRBJ2-6
TGTGCCAGCAGCTTCAATCTGGGGAGGCCTGGGGCCAACGTCCTGACTTTC
CASSFNLGRPGANVLTF
>-|-|TRBV28|TRBJ1-4
TGTGCCAGCAGTCAAGGTGGGGAGAAACTGTTTTTT
CASSQGGEKLFF
>-|-|TRBV2|TRBJ1-5
TGTGCCAGCAGTGAACACCCCCCCGAGAGGGTCCTTCAGCCCCAGCATTTT
CASSEHPPERVLQPQHF
>-|-|TRBV5-5|TRBJ1-2
TGTGCCAGCAGCCCTAGACAGGTTTGGGGCTACACCTTC
CASSPRQVWGYTF
>once|-|TRBV5-8|TRBJ1-5
TGTGCCAGCAGCTTCCAGGGGTCGAGCAATCAGCCCCAGCATTTT
CASSFQGSSNQPQHF
>-|-|TRBV15|TRBJ2-3
TGTGCCACCAGCAACTTCAGGGGGACTACAGATACGCAGTATTTT
CATSNFRGTTDTQYF
>few|TRBD1|TRBV5-6|TRBJ1-4
TGTGCCAGCAGCTTAGACAGGGCTAATGAAAAACTGTTTTTT
CASSLDRANEKLFF
>-|TRBD2|TRBV11-3|TRBJ2-1
TGTGCCAGCAGCTCGGGACTAGCGGGAGGAAGGGAGCAGTTCTTC
CASSSGLAGGREQFF
>-|TRBD1|TRBV7-9|TRBJ1-5
TGTGCCAGCAGCTTAGCCGACAGGGGCAATCAGCCCCAGCATTTT
CASSLADRGNQPQHF
>-|-|TRBV19|TRBJ2-1
TGTGCCACCGCGCAGGGCTCCTACAATGAGCAGTTCTTC
CATAQGSYNEQFF
>once|TRBD1|TRBV28|TRBJ2-4
TGTGCCAGCAGAGGCCTCAGGGGGGCCAAAAACATTCAGTACTTC
CASRGLRGAKNIQYF
>-|-|TRBV6-4|TRBJ1-1
TGTGCCAGCAGTGACTCGTGGGCAGGGGTTCCTTTTTTCTTT
CASSDSWAGVPFFF
>-|-|TRBV7-9|TRBJ1-3
TGTGCCAGCAGTCGAGCCTCTCCCTCTGGAAACACCATATATTTT
CASSRASPSGNTIYF
>-|-|TRBV6-5|TRBJ2-5
TGTGCCAGCAGTTTGTTCACTGAAGAGACCCAGTACTTC
CASSLFTEETQYF
>-|-|TRBV15|TRBJ2-7
TGTGCCACCAGCCGTGACACCCTCTCCGACAACTACGAGCAGTACTTC
CATSRDTLSDNYEQYF
>-|-|TRBV4-3|TRBJ1-1
TGCGCCAGCAGCCAAGATTTAGGCGGGGGGCTGGGGACTGAAGCTTTCTTT
CASSQDLGGGLGTEAFF
>-|-|TRBV18|TRBJ2-5
TGTGCCAGCTCTTTCGAAGAGACCCAGTACTTC
CASSFEETQYF
>-|-|TRBV6-5|TRBJ2-1
TGTGCCAGCAGTTACGACAGGGAGCAGTTCTTC
CASSYDREQFF
>-|TRBD2|TRBV7-9|TRBJ2-7
TGTGCCAGCAGCCCCGACGGACTAGCGGGTTACGAGCAGTACTTC
CASSPDGLAGYEQYF
>-|-|TRBV4-3|TRBJ2-3
TGCGCCAGCAGCCAAGCCTTACCGGGATGGGGCACAGATACGCAGTATTTT
CASSQALPGWGTDTQYF
>-|TRBD1|TRBV18|TRBJ1-5
TGTGCCAGCTCTCTAGGGACAGGGTTCAATCAGCCCCAGCATTTT
CASSLGTGFNQPQHF
>-|TRBD2|TRBV5-1|TRBJ2-1
TGCGCCAGCAGCTGGACTAGCGGAGCTGCCGATGAGCAGTTCTTC
CASSWTSGAADEQFF
>few|-|TRBV11-3|TRBJ2-7
TGTGCCAGCAGCTTAGATTCGTACCCGCACAGGGACCCAAGCTACGAGCAGTACTTC
CASSLDSYPHRDPSYEQYF
>-|-|TRBV2|TRBJ1-2
TGTGCCAGCAGTGATGAGGGGGTCGTTTGGGGCTACACCTTC
CASSDEGVVWGYTF
>few|TRBD1|TRBV5-8|TRBJ2-7
TGTGCCAGCAGCTCGCGGACAGGAATTTTGGAGCAGTACTTC
CASSSRTGILEQYF
>few|TRBD1|TRBV28|TRBJ1-1
TGTGCCAGCTTAGGGACAATAGGTTCGGGACAGGGGGTTAACACTGAAGCTTTCTTT
CASLGTIGSGQGVNTEAFF
>-|-|TRBV5-1|TRBJ1-2
TGCGCCAGCAGCTTGGTTTCGGCTAGTTCTAACTATGGCTACACCTTC
CASSLVSASSNYGYTF
>-|TRBD2|TRBV6-6|TRBJ2-5
TGTGCCAGCAGCCCCGGACTAGCGGGCGAGACCCAGTACTTC
CASSPGLAGETQYF
>-|TRBD1|TRBV28|TRBJ1-2
TGTGCCAGCAGTTTGACAGGGAACAACTATGGCTACACCTTC
CASSLTGNNYGYTF